This TCR beta chain was profiled in a study of blood T cell repertoires in COVID-19. Looking at the study overall: There were acute and convalescent COVID-19 samples, and they came from the United States, Italy and Spain. PBMCs, B-cell-depleted T cells, or T cells provided the cDNA or gDNA that made up the material.

TCRdb keeps only in-frame clones here, not all; method: immunoSEQ multiplex PCR. The profile shows 30,000 to 50,000 clones, 65% to 90% of them singletons. This receptor was taken from a human donor in a cohort sampled during active COVID-19. The source material was peripheral blood.

This CDR3 reads CASSPRGQGGSYEQYF. The CDR3 DNA sequence: TGTGCCAGCAGTCCGCGAGGGCAGGGGGGATCCTACGAGCAGTACTTC. J is TRBJ2-7 and V is TRBV7-8, with D perhaps TRBD1 (7 bases). The CDR3 extends over 16 amino acids. CDR1 and CDR2 (germline): SGHVS, FQNEAQ. Deletions cut 6 bases from V and 1 base from J, with 19 bases between.